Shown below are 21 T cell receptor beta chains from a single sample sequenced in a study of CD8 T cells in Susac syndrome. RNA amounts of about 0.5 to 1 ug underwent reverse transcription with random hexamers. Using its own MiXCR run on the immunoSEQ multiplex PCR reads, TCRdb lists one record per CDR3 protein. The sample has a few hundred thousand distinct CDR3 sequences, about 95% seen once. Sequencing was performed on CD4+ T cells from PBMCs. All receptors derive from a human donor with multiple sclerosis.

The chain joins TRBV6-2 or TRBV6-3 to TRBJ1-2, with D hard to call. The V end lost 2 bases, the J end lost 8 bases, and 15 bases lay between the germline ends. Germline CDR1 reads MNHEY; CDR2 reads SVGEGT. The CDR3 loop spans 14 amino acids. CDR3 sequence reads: CASSYPRTPPGYTF. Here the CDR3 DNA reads TGTGCCAGCAGTTACCCCCGGACCCCGCCCGGCTACACCTTC.

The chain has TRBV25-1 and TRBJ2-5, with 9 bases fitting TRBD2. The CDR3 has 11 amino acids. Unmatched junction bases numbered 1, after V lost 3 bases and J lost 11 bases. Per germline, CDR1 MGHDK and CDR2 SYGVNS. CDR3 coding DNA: TGTGCCAGCAGTGACGGACTAGCGCAGTACTTC. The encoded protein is CASSDGLAQYF.

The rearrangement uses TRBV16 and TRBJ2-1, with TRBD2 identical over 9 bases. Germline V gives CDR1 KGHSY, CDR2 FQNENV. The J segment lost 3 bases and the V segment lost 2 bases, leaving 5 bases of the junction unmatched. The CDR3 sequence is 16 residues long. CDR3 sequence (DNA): TGTGCCAGCAGCCAAGTAGGTAGCGGGGGCTACAATGAGCAGTTCTTC. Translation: CASSQVGSGGYNEQFF.

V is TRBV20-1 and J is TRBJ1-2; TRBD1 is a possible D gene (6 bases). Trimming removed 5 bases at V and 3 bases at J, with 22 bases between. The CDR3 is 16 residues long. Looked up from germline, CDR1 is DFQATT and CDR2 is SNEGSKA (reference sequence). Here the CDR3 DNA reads TGCAGTGCTCCCGATCCTGGGGGCAGCTCAGACTATGGCTACACCTTC. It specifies CSAPDPGGSSDYGYTF.

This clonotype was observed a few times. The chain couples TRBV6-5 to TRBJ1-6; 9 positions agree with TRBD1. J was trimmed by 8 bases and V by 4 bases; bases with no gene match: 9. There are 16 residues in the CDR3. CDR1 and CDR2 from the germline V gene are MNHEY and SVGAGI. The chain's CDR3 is CASSSPPGQGDSPLHF. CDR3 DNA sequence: TGTGCCAGCAGTTCACCTCCGGGACAGGGCGATTCACCCCTCCACTTT.

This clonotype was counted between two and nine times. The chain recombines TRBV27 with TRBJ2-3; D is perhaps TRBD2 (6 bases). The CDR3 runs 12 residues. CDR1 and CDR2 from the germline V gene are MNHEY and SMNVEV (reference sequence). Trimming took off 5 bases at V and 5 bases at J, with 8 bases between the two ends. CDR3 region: CASSPGLDTQYF. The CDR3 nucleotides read TGTGCCAGCAGTCCGGGACTAGATACGCAGTATTTT.

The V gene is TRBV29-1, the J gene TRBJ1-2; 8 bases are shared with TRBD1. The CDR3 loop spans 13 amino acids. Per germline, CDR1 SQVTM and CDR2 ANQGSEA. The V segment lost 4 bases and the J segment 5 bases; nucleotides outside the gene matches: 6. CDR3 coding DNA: TGCAGCGTTGCAGGGGGCAACGGGTATGGCTACACCTTC. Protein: CSVAGGNGYGYTF.

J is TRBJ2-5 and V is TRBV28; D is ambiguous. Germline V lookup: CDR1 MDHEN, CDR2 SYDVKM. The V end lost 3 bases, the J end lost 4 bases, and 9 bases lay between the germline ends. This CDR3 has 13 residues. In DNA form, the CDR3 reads TGTGCCAGCAGTTTGGGTCGTCTAGAGACCCAGTACTTC. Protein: CASSLGRLETQYF.

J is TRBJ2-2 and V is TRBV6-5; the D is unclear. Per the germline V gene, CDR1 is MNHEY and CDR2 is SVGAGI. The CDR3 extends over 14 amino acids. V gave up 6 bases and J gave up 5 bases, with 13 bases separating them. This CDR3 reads CASSPTVGTGELFF. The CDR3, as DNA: TGTGCCAGCAGCCCTACCGTCGGGACCGGGGAGCTGTTTTTT.

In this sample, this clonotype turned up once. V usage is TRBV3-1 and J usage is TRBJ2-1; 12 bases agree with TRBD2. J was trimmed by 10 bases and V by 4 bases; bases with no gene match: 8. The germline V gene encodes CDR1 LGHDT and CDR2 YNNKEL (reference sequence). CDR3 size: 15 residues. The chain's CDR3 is CASSLGLAGSWEQFF. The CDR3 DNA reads TGTGCCAGCAGCCTAGGACTAGCGGGGAGTTGGGAGCAGTTCTTC.

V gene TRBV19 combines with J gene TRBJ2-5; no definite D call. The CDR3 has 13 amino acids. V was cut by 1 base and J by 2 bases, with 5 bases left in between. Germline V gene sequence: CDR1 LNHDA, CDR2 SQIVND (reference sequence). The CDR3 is CASSIGGQETQYF. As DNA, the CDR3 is TGTGCCAGTAGTATAGGAGGACAAGAGACCCAGTACTTC. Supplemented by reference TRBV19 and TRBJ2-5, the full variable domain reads DGGITQSPKYLFRKEGQNVTLSCEQNLNHDAMYWYRQDPGQGLRLIYYSQIVNDFQKGDIAEGYSVSREKKESFPLTVTSAQKNPTAFYLCASSIGGQETQYFGPGTRLLVL.

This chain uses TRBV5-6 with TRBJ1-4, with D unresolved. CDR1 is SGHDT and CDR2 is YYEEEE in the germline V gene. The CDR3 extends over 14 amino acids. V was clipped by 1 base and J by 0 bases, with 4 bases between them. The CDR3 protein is CASSLWTTNEKLFF. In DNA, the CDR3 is TGTGCCAGCAGCTTGTGGACAACTAATGAAAAACTGTTTTTT.

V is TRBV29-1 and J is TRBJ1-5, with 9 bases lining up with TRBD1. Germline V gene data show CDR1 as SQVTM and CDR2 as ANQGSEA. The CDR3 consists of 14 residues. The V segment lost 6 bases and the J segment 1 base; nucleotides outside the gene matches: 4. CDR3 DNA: TGCAGCGTACGACAGGGGGGCAGCAATCAGCCCCAGCATTTT. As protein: CSVRQGGSNQPQHF.

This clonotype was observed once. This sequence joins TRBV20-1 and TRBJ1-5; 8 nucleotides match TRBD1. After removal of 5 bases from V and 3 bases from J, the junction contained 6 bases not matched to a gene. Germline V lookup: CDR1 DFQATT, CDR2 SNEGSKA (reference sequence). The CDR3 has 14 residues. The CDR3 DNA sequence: TGCAGTGCTCGACAGGGGCAGAACAATCAGCCCCAGCATTTT. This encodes CSARQGQNNQPQHF.

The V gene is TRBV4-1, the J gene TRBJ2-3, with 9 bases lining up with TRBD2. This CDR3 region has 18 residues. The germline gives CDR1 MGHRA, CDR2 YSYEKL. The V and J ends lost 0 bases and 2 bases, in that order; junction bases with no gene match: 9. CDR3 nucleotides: TGCGCCAGCAGCCAAGATAAAGCGGGGGGCCAAATCACAGATACGCAGTATTTT. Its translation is CASSQDKAGGQITDTQYF.

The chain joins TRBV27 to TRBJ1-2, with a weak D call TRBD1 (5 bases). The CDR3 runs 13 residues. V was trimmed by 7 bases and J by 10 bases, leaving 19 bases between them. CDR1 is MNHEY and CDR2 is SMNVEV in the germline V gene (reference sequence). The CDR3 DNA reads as TGTGCCAGCATTCCCCTTCGGGGGGGAGTCTACACCTTC. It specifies CASIPLRGGVYTF.

CDR3 region: CASSLAAGTEAFF. CDR3 sequence (DNA): TGCGCCAGCAGCTTGGCCGCTGGGACTGAAGCTTTCTTT. This rearrangement joins TRBV5-1 to TRBJ1-1; D is unclear. Trimming cost V 0 bases and J 5 bases, with 8 bases left between them. Germline CDR1 is SGHRS and CDR2 is YFSETQ. This CDR3 contains 13 residues.

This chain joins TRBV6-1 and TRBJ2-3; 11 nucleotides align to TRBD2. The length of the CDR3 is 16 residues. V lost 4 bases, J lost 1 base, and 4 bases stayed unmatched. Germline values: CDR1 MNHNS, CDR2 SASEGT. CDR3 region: CASSVSGGARTDTQYF. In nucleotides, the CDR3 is TGTGCCAGCAGTGTTAGCGGGGGGGCCCGCACAGATACGCAGTATTTT.

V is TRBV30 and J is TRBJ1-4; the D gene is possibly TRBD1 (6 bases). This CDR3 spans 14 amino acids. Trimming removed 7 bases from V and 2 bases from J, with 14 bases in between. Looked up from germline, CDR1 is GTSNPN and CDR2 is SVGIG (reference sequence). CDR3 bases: TGTGCCTCGAGAAGAGGGGGGACTAATGAAAAACTGTTTTTT. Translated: CASRRGGTNEKLFF.

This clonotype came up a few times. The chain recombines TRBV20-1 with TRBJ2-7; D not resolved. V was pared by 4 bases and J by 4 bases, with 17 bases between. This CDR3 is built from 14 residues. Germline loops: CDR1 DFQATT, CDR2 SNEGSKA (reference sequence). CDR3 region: CSAKGHRRAYEQYF. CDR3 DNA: TGCAGTGCTAAAGGCCATCGTAGGGCTTACGAGCAGTACTTC.

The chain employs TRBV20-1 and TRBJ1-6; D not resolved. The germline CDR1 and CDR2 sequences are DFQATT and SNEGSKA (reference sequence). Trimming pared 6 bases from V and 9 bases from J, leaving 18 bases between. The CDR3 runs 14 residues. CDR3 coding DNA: TGCAGTGCGACGCCGGACCCCACCCTTTCACCCCTCCACTTT. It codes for CSATPDPTLSPLHF.